This TCR beta chain comes out of a study of blood T cell repertoires in COVID-19. Looking at the study overall: Samples taken during acute and convalescent COVID-19 were collected in the United States, Italy and Spain.

In the original processing: Reference gene primer amplification yielded estimated nucleated cell counts. Clones were sequenced by immunoSEQ multiplex PCR, and TCRdb holds only the in-frame ones, with some missing. V and J calls and clone size are given by that table; D and trimming were obtained from the DNA. The sample lists around 260,000 clones; 88% were seen once. Germline V gene sequence: CDR1 WSHSY, CDR2 SAAADI. Trimming took 8 bases from V and 8 from J; bases not matched to a gene: 24. The CDR3 totals 19 residues. The chain couples TRBV10-2 to TRBJ2-1, with TRBD2 matching 10 bases. Specimen: peripheral blood. The receptor comes from a human donor in a cohort sampled during active COVID-19. The DNA for the CDR3 is TGCGCCAGCTCCTGGCCGGTACTAGCGGGATATGTTGAGGCGGATGAGCAGTTCTTC. Translation gives CASSWPVLAGYVEADEQFF.